These 13 T cell receptor beta chains originate from one sample sequenced in a study of T cells in Graves' hyperthyroidism and ophthalmopathy. Authors of the study amplified TCR beta CDR3 regions from RNA transcripts. In the first-round RT-PCR of the TCR CDR3, the HTBI primer set was used. TCRdb processed the multiplex PCR reads anew with MiXCR; each CDR3 protein has one entry. Of roughly 500,000 distinct CDR3 sequences detected, around 15% appear once; the ten largest clones hold approximately 30%. Sequencing was done on a sample of blood. These receptors were collected from a young woman with Graves' ophthalmopathy.

This clonotype was seen repeatedly, ten times or more. The genes are TRBV2 and TRBJ1-4; the D gene is possibly TRBD1 (5 bases). Germline CDR1 reads SNHLY; CDR2 reads FYNNEI. The CDR3 has 15 amino acids. The V end was cut by 7 bases, the J end by 3 bases, with 15 bases between. CDR3 sequence (DNA): TGTGCCAGCACCCATCAGGGCGTACCTAATGAAAAACTGTTTTTT. Amino acid sequence: CASTHQGVPNEKLFF.

V is TRBV4-3 and J is TRBJ2-7; possible D gene TRBD1, 5 bases. Germline V lookup: CDR1 LGHNA, CDR2 YSLEER. This CDR3 is built from 18 residues. The V end was cut by 0 bases, the J end by 1 base, with 19 bases between. In nucleotides, the CDR3 is TGCGCCAGCAGCCAAGATAAGGGGAAGGCAGCTAAATCCTACGAGCAGTACTTC. Residues: CASSQDKGKAAKSYEQYF.

The V gene is TRBV11-3, the J gene TRBJ2-2, with D unresolved. V was clipped by 5 bases and J by 3 bases, with 10 bases between them. CDR3 length: 14 residues. Germline CDR1 SGHNT, CDR2 YENEEA. The CDR3 nucleotides are TGTGCCAGCAGCCCATACACAGACACCGGGGAGCTGTTTTTT. It yields the protein CASSPYTDTGELFF.

This clonotype was observed a handful of times. The CDR3 reads CASSPGPGSSYNSPLHF. CDR3 nucleotide sequence: TGTGCCAGCAGCCCGGGCCCGGGGAGCTCCTATAATTCACCCCTCCACTTT. V gene TRBV3-1 combines with J gene TRBJ1-6; unclear D gene. Trimming stripped 4 bases from V and 0 bases from J, with 13 bases between. Germline V lookup: CDR1 LGHDT, CDR2 YNNKEL (reference sequence). This CDR3 region has 17 residues.

This clonotype was detected a few times. The DNA for the CDR3 is TGTGCCAGCTCACCAAAAGCAGGGGGAGGTGAGACCCAGTACTTC. Amino acids: CASSPKAGGGETQYF. The chain joins TRBV18 to TRBJ2-5; possibly TRBD1 for D (7 bases). The CDR3 contains 15 residues. V lost 2 bases and J 5 bases, leaving 15 bases between the germline ends. Germline CDR1 reads KGHSH; CDR2 reads LQKENI. The full variable domain, rest sourced from reference TRBV18 and TRBJ2-5, is NAGVMQNPRHLVRRRGQEARLRCSPMKGHSHVYWYRQLPEEGLKFMVYLQKENIIDESGMPKERFSAEFPKEGPSILRIQQVVRGDSAAYFCASSPKAGGGETQYFGPGTRLLVL.

This clonotype has more than one count but fewer than ten. This chain connects TRBV5-1 to TRBJ1-4; 7 nucleotides align to TRBD1. CDR3 length: 16 residues. After removal of 4 bases from V and 3 bases from J, the junction contained 9 bases not matched to a gene. Looked up from germline, CDR1 is SGHRS and CDR2 is YFSETQ. CDR3 loop: CASSRPDRDPNEKLFF. The CDR3 DNA reads as TGCGCCAGCAGCCGACCCGACAGGGACCCTAATGAAAAACTGTTTTTT.

The rearrangement uses TRBV24-1 and TRBJ2-1; either TRBD1 or TRBD2 may fit D (5 bases each). Germline V gene lookup returns CDR1 KGHDR and CDR2 SFDVKD. V was clipped by 1 base and J by 7 bases, with 10 bases between them. This CDR3 region has 14 residues. The CDR3, as DNA: TGTGCCACCAGTGATTTTGGGGGAACGAATGAGCAGTTCTTC. This sequence encodes CATSDFGGTNEQFF.

In this sample, this clonotype turned up many times. This chain's CDR3 is CASTTLPANYGYTF. Written as DNA, the CDR3 is TGTGCCAGCACCACACTGCCCGCTAACTATGGCTACACCTTC. This chain links TRBV28 with TRBJ1-2; D unresolved. V lost 7 bases and J lost 0, with 12 bases in between. Germline values: CDR1 MDHEN, CDR2 SYDVKM. The CDR3 sequence is 14 residues long.

This chain connects TRBV20-1 to TRBJ2-7, with D perhaps TRBD1 or TRBD2 (5 bases each). The CDR3 is 12 residues long. V was pared by 5 bases and J by 2 bases, with 10 bases between. Germline V gene lookup returns CDR1 DFQATT and CDR2 SNEGSKA (reference sequence). This chain's CDR3 is CSAPRDPYEQYF. The CDR3 DNA follows: TGCAGTGCTCCTCGGGACCCCTACGAGCAGTACTTC.

This chain connects TRBV5-1 to TRBJ2-2, with a possible D match to TRBD1 (6 bases). Germline loops: CDR1 SGHRS, CDR2 YFSETQ. The CDR3 is made up of 15 amino acids. Deletions cut 4 bases from V and 4 bases from J, with 14 bases between. In DNA, the CDR3 is TGCGCCAGCAGCCCGACAGGAGTTAGCACCGGGGAGCTGTTTTTT. Translating it yields CASSPTGVSTGELFF.

This clonotype was seen many times. The rearrangement uses TRBV6-2 or TRBV6-3 and TRBJ1-2; TRBD1 is a possible D gene (6 bases). The CDR3 totals 18 residues. V was clipped by 7 bases and J by 2 bases, with 26 bases between them. CDR1 and CDR2 (germline): MNHEY, SVGEGT. The CDR3 bases are TGTGCCAGCATACACGGCGACAGGCCCTGGGAGCTCAACTATGGCTACACCTTC. Its protein product is CASIHGDRPWELNYGYTF.

V gene TRBV15 combines with J gene TRBJ2-7, with 8 bases lining up with TRBD2. The CDR3 sequence is 14 residues long. CDR1 is LNHNV and CDR2 is YYDKDF in the germline V gene (reference sequence). V lost 5 bases and J lost 6; bases outside the gene matches: 9. In DNA form, the CDR3 reads TGTGCCACCAGCTACGGGAGGGCCCTCGGCGAGCAGTACTTC. It specifies CATSYGRALGEQYF.

At least ten counts were recorded for this clonotype. Here the CDR3 reads CATSDSGQPTDTQYF. CDR3 sequence (DNA): TGTGCCACCAGTGATTCGGGACAGCCCACAGATACGCAGTATTTT. The rearrangement uses TRBV24-1 and TRBJ2-3, with 7 bases aligning to TRBD1. Germline V lookup: CDR1 KGHDR, CDR2 SFDVKD. Unmatched junction bases numbered 3, after V lost 2 bases and J lost 2 bases. The CDR3 totals 15 residues.